A single count supports the clone carrying this TCR beta chain. Only in-frame clones appear in the TCRdb table, and some are missing; sequencing was by immunoSEQ multiplex PCR. This table has about 140,000 clones, about four fifths appearing once. The data belong to a study of blood T cell repertoires in COVID-19. About the research overall: The study drew acute and convalescent COVID-19 samples from the United States, Italy and Spain. PBMCs, B-cell-depleted T cells, or T cells provided the cDNA or gDNA that made up the material.

Germline loops: CDR1 MNHEY, CDR2 SVGAGI. CDR3 length equals 16 residues. Trimming at V came to 4 bases and at J to 2 bases, leaving 6 bases not matched to a gene. This clonotype was obtained from a human donor in a cohort sampled during active COVID-19. The sample was peripheral blood. The chain employs TRBV6-5 and TRBJ2-2, with TRBD2 matching over 8 bases. For the CDR3, the DNA is TGTGCCAGCAGTTTCGGAGTAGCGGGAAACACCGGGGAGCTGTTTTTT. Translated: CASSFGVAGNTGELFF.